This T cell receptor (beta chain) was recorded in a study of T cells in Graves' hyperthyroidism and ophthalmopathy. Study summary: Once the initial diagnosis was made, peripheral blood was obtained before any treatment. Notes on the study in general: Most clonotypes expanded in thyroid above 0.001 were likewise present in blood.

The germline V gene has CDR1 SGHAT and CDR2 FQNNGV. The trim removed 5 bases at V and 0 bases at J, leaving 7 bases unmatched. This CDR3 is 16 amino acids long. Orbital computed tomography, thyroid ultrasound, serum thyroxine and TRAb, and clinical symptoms together informed the diagnoses. The CDR3 regions of TCR beta were amplified from RNA transcripts. First-round RT-PCR of the TCR CDR3 relied on the HTBI primer set. TCRdb reprocessed the multiplex PCR reads via MiXCR and lists one record per CDR3 protein. The sample contains nearly 750,000 distinct CDR3 sequences, about 35% of which appear only once. This clonotype turned up a few times. Its antigen is still unknown.

The V and J genes are TRBV11-2 and TRBJ2-7, with 10 bases that match TRBD1. The receptor was isolated from a woman between 40 and 55 years old with Graves' hyperthyroidism. Sequenced input: blood. Here the CDR3 DNA reads TGTGCCAGCAGCCCCAGCCGGGACAGGGGCTCCTACGAGCAGTACTTC. Its protein product is CASSPSRDRGSYEQYF.